The sequence of this T cell receptor beta chain was determined in a study of blood T cell repertoires in COVID-19. Study at large: There were acute and convalescent COVID-19 samples, and they came from the United States, Italy and Spain. PBMCs, B-cell-depleted T cells, or T cells were the source of the cDNA or gDNA that made up the material.

This clone appeared a few times. The table came from immunoSEQ multiplex PCR; TCRdb's copy has only in-frame clones and leaves some out. This sample carries 250,000 to 350,000 clones, about 88% of them seen once, and the ten largest clones take more than 1.1%. The receptor was derived from a human donor with COVID-19, enrolled during active disease. The donor label of this sample is uncertain. Sequenced material: peripheral blood.

The CDR3 loop reads CASSRGLDSNTGELFF. The CDR3 coding sequence is TGTGCCAGCAGCCGTGGACTAGATTCAAACACCGGGGAGCTGTTTTTT. The chain joins TRBV2 to TRBJ2-2, with TRBD2 identical over 7 bases. The J segment lost 2 bases and the V segment lost 6 bases, leaving 9 bases of the junction unmatched. Germline CDR1 is SNHLY and CDR2 is FYNNEI. The CDR3 runs 16 residues.